The 2 T cell receptor beta chains given below trace back to one sample, sequenced in a study of blood T cells in healthy people across ages (dated by TCRdb to between 2014 and 2017). The receptor library was made with 5' RACE. Sequencing took place on an Illumina HiSeq 2500. A second PCR of about 6 to 12 cycles was run with a J-beta primer mix and a sample-barcoded 5' primer. In TCRdb, the public reads were trimmed at Q25 with fastp and aligned with MiXCR, with productive beta chains retained. Every distinct CDR3 protein forms one entry, paired with its most common genes and DNA. For this sample the table gives roughly 1,800,000 distinct CDR3 sequences, of which about 49% were detected only once. The top ten clones comprise roughly 2.1% of the sample. The source material was blood. These receptors originate from a woman aged 40 to 49 in good health.

As DNA, the CDR3 is TGCAGCGTTGATGAGGTTAGGGGGGCGCTGGATACGCAGTATTTT. Its protein product is CSVDEVRGALDTQYF. The V call is TRBV29-1, the J call TRBJ2-3; D is perhaps TRBD1 or TRBD2 (6 bases each). Trimming left V 3 bases short and J 6 bases short, with 19 bases between. The germline V gene has CDR1 SQVTM and CDR2 ANQGSEA. The CDR3 has 15 amino acids.

This clonotype was counted a few times. The V gene is TRBV4-1, the J gene TRBJ2-3, with a possible D match to TRBD1 (7 bases). The V gene lost 4 bases and the J gene lost 0 bases, with 11 bases spanning the gap. The CDR3 has 15 amino acids. Germline-derived CDR1 and CDR2 are MGHRA and YSYEKL. The CDR3 reads CASSLRGESTDTQYF. The CDR3 nucleotides are TGCGCCAGCAGCCTCAGGGGGGAAAGCACAGATACGCAGTATTTT.